The T cell receptor beta chain described here comes from a study of early T cells in non-severe SARS-CoV-2 infection. This clonotype was seen ten or more times. TCRdb re-analysed the 5' RACE reads in MiXCR, keeping a single row per CDR3 protein. The table has tens of thousands of distinct CDR3 sequences, around 9.7% seen once. V lost 4 bases and J 6 bases, leaving 12 bases between the germline ends. Germline V gene sequence: CDR1 MGHDK, CDR2 SYGVNS. The CDR3 extends over 13 amino acids. The J gene is TRBJ1-2, the V gene TRBV25-1; perhaps TRBD1 as D (6 bases). The material sequenced was whole blood. The sequence was collected from an adult who was a healthcare worker with PCR-confirmed SARS-CoV-2 infection or an uninfected control (not recorded which). CDR3 sequence: CASSVGGLDGYTF. CDR3 DNA sequence: TGTGCCAGCAGTGTTGGGGGGCTGGATGGCTACACCTTC.